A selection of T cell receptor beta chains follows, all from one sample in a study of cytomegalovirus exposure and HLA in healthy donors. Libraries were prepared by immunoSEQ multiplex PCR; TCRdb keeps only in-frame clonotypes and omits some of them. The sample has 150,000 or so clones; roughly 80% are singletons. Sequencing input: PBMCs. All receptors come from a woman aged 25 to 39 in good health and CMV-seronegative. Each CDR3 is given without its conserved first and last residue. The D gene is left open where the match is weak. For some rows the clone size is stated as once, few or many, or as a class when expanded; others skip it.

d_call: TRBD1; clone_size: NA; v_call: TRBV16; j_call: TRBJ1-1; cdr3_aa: ASSQSANPGTAEAF
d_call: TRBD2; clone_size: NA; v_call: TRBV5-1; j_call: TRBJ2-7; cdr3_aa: ASSFGGGGLADEQY
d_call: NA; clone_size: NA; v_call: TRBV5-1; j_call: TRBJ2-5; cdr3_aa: ASSWTDYQETQY
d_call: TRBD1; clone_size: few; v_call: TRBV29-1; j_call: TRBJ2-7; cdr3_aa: SVRTGNAYEQY
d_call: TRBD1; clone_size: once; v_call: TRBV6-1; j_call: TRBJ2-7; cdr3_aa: ASRQPGQGLEAQY
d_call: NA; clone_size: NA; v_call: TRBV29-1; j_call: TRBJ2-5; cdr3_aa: SVGRPPTKQETQY
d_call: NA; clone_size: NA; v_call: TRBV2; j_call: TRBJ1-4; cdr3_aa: ASSSTGTTNEKLF
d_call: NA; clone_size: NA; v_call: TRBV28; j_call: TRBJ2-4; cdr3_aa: ASSLKGKAKNIQY
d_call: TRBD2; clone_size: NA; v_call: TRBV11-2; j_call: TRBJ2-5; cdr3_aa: ASNRGGRETQY
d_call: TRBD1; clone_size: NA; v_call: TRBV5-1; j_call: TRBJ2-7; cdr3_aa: AGSWGTAYEQY
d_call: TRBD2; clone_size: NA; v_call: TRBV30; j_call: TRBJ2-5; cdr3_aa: AWSGTSGGRETQY
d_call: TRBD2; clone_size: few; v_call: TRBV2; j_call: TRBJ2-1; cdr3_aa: ASSTGTSGYNEQF
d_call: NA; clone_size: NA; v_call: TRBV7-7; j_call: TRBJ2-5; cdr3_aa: ASSPSTGQQETQY
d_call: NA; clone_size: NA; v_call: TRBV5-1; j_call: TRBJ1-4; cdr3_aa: ASSLGQGNEKLF
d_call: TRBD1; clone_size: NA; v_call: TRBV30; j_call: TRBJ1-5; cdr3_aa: AWSPWSGQGWMSNQPQH
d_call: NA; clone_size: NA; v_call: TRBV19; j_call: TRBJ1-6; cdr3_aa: ASSMGSSYNSPLH
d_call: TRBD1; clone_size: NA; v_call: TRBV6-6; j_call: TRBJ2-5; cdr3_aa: ASSPGTGVETQY
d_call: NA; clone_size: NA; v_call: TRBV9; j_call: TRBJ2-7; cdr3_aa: ASSTQGSSYEQY
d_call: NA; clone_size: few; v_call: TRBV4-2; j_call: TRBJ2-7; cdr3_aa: ASSQDWAGSGEQY
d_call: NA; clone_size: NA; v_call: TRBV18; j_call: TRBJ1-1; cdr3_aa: ASSPSQSANTEAF
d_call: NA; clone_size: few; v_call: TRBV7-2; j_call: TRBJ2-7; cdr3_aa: ASSSDLFSSYEQY
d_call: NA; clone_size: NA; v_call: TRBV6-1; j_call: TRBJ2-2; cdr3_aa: ASSALQGVGELF
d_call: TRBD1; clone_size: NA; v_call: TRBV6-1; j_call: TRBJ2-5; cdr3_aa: ATFRGETQY
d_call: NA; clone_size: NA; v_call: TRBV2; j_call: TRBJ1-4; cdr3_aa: ASRFPSRGEKLF
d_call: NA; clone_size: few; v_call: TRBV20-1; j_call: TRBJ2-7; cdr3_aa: SATSYEQY
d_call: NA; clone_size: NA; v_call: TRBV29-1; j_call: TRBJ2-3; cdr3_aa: SVELTDTQY
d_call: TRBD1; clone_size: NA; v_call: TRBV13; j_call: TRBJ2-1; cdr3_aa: ASSRQGTWNEQF
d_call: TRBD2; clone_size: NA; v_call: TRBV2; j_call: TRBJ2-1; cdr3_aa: ASSVNGEAGRYNEQF
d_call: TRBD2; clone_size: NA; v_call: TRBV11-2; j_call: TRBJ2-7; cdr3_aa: ASSFRLAEYEQY
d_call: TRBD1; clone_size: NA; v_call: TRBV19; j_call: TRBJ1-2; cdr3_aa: ASRGTGDGYGYT
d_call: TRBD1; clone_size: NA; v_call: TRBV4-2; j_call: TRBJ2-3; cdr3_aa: ASSQGDRIPQY
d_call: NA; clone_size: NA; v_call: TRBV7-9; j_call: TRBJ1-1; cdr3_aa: ASSFGGRTNTEAF
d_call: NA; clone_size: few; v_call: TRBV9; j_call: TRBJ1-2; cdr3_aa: ASSVARSYGYT